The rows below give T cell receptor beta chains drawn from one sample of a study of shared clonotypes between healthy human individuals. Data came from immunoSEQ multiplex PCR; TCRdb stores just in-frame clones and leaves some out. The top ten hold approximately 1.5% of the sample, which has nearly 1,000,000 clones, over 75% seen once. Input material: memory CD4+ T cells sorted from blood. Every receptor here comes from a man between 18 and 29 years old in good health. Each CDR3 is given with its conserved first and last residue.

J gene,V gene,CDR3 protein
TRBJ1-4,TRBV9,CASSVRAGGDEKLFF
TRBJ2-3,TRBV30,CAWSFRQGTDTQYF
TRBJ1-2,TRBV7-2,CASSPDRGRVGYTF
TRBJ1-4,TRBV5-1,CASSSQVDREKLFF
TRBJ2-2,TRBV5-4,CASSEGRRGGTNTGELFF
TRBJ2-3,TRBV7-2,CASSSGLASTDTQYF
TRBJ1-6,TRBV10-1,CASSENTAAGSPLHF
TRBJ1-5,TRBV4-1,CASSQDGQGNQPQHF
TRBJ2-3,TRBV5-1,CASSSSLGGLGDTQYF
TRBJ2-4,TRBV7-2,CASSFGPNIQYF
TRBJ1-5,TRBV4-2,CASSQDGTVNQPQHF
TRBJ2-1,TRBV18,CASSPPGSYNEQFF
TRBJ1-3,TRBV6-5,CASSSDRFSGNTIYF
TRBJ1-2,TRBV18,CASSPRTGENYGYTF
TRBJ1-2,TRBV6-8,CASTGNNYGYTF
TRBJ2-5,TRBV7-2,CASSLRFLAGVLMETQYF
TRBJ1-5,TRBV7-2,CASSSFGQINQPQHF
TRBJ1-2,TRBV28,CASSLFGRGLGYTF
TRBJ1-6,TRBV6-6,CASTLPGGNSPLHF
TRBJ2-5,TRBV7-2,CASSQSQLAGGLVETQYF
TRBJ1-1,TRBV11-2,CASSLRVGTEAFF
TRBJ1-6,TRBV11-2,CASSDRGNSPLHF
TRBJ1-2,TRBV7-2,CASSEGTGGFYGYTF
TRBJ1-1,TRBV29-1,CSVASNWGGGRNTEAFF
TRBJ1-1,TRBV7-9,CASSRGLNGGEAFF
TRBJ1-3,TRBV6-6,CASSLRESGNTIYF
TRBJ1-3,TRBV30,CAWSGQNTIYF
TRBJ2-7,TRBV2,CASNKEWSYEQYF
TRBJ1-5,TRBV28,CASSFSSPGGTQPQHF
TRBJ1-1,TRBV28,CASSLYGGRGDTEAFF
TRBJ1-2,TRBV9,CASSPPDGEANYGYTF